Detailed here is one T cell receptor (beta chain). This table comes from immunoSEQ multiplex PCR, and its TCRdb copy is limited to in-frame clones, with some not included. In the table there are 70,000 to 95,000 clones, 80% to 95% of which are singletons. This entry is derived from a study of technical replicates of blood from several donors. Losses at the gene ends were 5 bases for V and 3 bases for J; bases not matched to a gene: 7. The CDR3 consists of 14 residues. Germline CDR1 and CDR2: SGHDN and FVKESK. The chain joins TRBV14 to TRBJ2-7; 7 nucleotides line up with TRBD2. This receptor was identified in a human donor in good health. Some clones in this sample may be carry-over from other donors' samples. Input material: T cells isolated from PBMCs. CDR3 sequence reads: CASSLSGILYEQYF. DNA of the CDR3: TGTGCCAGCAGCTTAAGCGGGATACTCTACGAGCAGTACTTC.